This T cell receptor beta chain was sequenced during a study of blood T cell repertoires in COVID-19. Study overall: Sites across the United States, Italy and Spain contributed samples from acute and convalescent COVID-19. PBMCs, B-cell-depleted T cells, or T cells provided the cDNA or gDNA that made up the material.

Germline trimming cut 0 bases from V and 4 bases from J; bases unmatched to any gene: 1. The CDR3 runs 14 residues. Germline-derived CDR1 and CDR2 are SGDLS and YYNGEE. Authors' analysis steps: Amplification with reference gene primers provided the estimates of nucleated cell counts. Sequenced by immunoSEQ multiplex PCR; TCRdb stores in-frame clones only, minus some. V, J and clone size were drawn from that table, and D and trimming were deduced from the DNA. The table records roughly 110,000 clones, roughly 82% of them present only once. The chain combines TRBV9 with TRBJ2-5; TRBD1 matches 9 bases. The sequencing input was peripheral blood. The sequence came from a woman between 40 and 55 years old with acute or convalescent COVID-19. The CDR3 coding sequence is TGTGCCAGCAGCGTAGTGGACAGGGGAGAGACCCAGTACTTC. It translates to CASSVVDRGETQYF. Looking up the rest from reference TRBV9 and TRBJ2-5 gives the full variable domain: DSGVTQTPKHLITATGQRVTLRCSPRSGDLSVYWYQQSLDQGLQFLIQYYNGEERAKGNILERFSAQQFPDLHSELNLSSLELGDSALYFCASSVVDRGETQYFGPGTRLLVL.